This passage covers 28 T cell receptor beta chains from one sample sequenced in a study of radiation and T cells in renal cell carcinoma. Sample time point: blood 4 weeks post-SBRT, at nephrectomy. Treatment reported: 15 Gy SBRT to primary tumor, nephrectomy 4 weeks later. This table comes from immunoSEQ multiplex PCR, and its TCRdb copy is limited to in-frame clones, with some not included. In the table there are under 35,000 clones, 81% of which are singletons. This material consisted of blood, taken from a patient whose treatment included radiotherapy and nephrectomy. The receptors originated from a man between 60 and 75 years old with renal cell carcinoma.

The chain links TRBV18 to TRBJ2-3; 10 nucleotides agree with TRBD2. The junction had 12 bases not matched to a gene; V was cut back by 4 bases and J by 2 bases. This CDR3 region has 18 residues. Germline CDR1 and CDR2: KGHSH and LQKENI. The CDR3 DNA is TGTGCCAGCTCACGCGTACTAGCGGGGCAAACCAACACAGATACGCAGTATTTT. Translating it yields CASSRVLAGQTNTDTQYF. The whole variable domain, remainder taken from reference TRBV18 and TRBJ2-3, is NAGVMQNPRHLVRRRGQEARLRCSPMKGHSHVYWYRQLPEEGLKFMVYLQKENIIDESGMPKERFSAEFPKEGPSILRIQQVVRGDSAAYFCASSRVLAGQTNTDTQYFGPGTRLTVL.

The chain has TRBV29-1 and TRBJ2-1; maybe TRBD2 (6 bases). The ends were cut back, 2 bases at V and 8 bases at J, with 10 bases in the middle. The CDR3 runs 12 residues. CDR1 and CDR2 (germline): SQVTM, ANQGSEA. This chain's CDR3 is CSVERLGDEQFF. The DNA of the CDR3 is TGCAGCGTTGAAAGACTAGGGGATGAGCAGTTCTTC.

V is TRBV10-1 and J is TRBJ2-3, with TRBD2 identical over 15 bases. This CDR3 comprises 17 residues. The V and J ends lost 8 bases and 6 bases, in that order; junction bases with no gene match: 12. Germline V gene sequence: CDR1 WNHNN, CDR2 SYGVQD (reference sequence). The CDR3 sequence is CASGPGLAGGPRDTQYF. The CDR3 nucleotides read TGCGCCAGCGGCCCAGGACTAGCGGGAGGGCCTCGGGATACGCAGTATTTT.

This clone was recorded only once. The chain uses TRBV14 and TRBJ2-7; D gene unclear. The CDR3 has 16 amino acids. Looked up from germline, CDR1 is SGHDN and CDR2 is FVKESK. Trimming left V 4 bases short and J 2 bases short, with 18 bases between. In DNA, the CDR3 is TGTGCCAGCAGCCGACACTCCGGGCCCAATGCCTACGAGCAGTACTTC. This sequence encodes CASSRHSGPNAYEQYF.

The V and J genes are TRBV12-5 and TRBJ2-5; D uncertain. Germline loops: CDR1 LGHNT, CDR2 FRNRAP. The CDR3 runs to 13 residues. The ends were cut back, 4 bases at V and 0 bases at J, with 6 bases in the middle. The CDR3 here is CASGWLNQETQYF. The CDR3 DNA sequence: TGTGCTAGTGGTTGGCTGAACCAAGAGACCCAGTACTTC.

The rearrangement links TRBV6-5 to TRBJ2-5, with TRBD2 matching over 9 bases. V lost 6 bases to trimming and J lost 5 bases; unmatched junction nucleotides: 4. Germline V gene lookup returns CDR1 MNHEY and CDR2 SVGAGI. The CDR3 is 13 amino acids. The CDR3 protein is CASRLAGRETQYF. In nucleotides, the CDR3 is TGTGCCAGCAGGCTAGCGGGACGTGAGACCCAGTACTTC.

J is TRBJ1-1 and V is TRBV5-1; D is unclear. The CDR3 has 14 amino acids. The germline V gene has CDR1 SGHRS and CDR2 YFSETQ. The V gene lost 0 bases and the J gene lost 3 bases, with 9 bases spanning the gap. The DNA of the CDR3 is TGCGCCAGCAGCTTGGTCAGGACTGACACTGAAGCTTTCTTT. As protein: CASSLVRTDTEAFF.

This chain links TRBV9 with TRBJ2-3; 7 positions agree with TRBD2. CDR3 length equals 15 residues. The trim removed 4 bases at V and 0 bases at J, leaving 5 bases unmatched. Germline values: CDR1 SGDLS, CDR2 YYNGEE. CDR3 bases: TGTGCCAGCAGCTGGCTAGCGGATAGCACAGATACGCAGTATTTT. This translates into CASSWLADSTDTQYF.

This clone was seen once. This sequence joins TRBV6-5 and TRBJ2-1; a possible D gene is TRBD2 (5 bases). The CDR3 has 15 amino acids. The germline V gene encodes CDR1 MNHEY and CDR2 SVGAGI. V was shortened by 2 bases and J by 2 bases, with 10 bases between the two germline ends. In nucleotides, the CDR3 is TGTGCCAGCAGTTACGAGGGTACCACCTACAATGAGCAGTTCTTC. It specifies CASSYEGTTYNEQFF.

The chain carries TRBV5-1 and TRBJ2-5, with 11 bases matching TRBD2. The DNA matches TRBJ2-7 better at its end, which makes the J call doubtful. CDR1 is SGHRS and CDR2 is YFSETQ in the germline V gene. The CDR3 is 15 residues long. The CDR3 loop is CASSGSGRAGYEQYF. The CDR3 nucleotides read TGCGCCAGCAGCGGTAGCGGGAGGGCCGGGTACGAGCAGTACTTC.

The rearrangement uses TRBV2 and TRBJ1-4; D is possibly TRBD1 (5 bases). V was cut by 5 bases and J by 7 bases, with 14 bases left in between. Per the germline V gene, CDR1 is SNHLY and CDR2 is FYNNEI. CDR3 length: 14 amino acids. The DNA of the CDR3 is TGTGCCAGCAGTAAAGGGGAGGGCCCTGAAAAACTGTTTTTT. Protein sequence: CASSKGEGPEKLFF.

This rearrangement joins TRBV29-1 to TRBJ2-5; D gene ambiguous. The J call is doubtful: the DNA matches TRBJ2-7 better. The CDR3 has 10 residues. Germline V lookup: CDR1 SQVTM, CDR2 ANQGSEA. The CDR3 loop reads CSVGSYEQYF. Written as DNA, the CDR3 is TGCAGCGTTGGGTCCTACGAGCAGTACTTC.

The CDR3 here is CASSLVASYNEQFF. The CDR3 region has the DNA TGCGCCAGCAGCTTGGTAGCGTCCTACAATGAGCAGTTCTTC. This chain joins TRBV5-1 and TRBJ2-1; D perhaps matches TRBD2 (5 bases). CDR1 SGHRS and CDR2 YFSETQ come from the germline V gene. Trimming took off 0 bases at V and 1 base at J, with 5 bases between the two ends. This CDR3 comprises 14 residues.

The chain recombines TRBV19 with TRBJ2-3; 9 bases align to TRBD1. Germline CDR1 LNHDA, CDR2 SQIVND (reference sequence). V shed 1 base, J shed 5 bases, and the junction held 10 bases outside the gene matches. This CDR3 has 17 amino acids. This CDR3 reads CASSIVGTGKTRDTQYF. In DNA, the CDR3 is TGTGCCAGTAGTATAGTAGGGACAGGGAAGACTCGAGATACGCAGTATTTT.

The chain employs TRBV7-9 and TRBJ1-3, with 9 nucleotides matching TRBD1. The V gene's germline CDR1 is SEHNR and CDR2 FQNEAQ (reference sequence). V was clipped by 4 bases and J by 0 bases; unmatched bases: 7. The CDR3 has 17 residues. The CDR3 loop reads CASSSKGQGISGNTIYF. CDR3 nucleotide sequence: TGTGCCAGCAGCTCGAAGGGACAGGGCATCTCTGGAAACACCATATATTTT.

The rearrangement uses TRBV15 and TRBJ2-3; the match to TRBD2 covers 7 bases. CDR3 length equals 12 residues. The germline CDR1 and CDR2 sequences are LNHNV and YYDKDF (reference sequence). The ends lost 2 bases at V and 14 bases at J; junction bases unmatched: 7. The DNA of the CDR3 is TGTGCCACCAGCAGACGAGAGACTAGCATGTATTTT. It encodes CATSRRETSMYF. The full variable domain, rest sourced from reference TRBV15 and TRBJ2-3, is DAMVIQNPRYQVTQFGKPVTLSCSQTLNHNVMYWYQQKSSQAPKLLFHYYDKDFNNEADTPDNFQSRRPNTSFCFLDIRSPGLGDTAMYLCATSRRETSMYFGPGTRLTVL.

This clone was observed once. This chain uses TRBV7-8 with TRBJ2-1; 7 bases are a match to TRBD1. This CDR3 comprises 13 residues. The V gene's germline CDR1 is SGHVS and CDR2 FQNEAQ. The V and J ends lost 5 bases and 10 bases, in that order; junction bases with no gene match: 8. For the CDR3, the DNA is TGTGCCAGCAGCCCAGACAGGGCGAGGGAGCAGTTCTTC. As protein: CASSPDRAREQFF.

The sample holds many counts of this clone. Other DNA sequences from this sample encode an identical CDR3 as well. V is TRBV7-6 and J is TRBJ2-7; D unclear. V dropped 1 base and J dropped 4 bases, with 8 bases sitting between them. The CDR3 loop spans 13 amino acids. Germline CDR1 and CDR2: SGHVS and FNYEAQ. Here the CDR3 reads CASSLGPNYEQYF. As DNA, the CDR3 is TGTGCCAGCAGCTTAGGCCCTAATTACGAGCAGTACTTC. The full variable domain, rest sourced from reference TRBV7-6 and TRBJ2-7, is GAGVSQSPRYKVTKRGQDVALRCDPISGHVSLYWYRQALGQGPEFLTYFNYEAQQDKSGLPNDRFSAERPEGSISTLTIQRTEQRDSAMYRCASSLGPNYEQYFGPGTRLTVT.

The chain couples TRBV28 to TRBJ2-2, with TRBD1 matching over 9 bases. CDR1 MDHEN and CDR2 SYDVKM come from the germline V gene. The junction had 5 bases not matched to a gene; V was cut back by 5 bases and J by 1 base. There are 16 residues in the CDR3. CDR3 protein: CASSIETGGNTGELFF. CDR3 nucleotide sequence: TGTGCCAGCAGTATTGAGACAGGGGGGAACACCGGGGAGCTGTTTTTT.

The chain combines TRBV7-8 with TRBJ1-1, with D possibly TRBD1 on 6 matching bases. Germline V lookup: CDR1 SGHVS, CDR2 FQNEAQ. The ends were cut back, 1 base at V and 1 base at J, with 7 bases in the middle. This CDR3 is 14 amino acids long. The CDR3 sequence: CASSLVGGNTEAFF. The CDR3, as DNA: TGTGCCAGCAGCTTAGTAGGGGGGAACACTGAAGCTTTCTTT.

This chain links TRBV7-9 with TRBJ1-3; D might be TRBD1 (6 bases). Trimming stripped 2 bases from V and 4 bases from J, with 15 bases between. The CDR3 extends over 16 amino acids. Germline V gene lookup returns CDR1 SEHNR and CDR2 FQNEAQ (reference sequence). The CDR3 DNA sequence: TGTGCCAGCAGCTTACGCCACAGGGAGCGAGGAAACACCATATATTTT. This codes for CASSLRHRERGNTIYF.

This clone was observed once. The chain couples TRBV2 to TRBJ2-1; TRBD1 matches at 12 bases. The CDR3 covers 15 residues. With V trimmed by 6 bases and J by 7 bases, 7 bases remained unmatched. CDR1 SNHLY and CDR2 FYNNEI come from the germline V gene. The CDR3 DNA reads TGTGCCAGCAGGGTGGGACAGGGGGCTTGGAATGAGCAGTTCTTC. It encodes CASRVGQGAWNEQFF.

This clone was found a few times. DNA for the CDR3: TGTGCCAGTAGGCCTGAGCCAGAGAACAATGAGCAGTTCTTC. This translates into CASRPEPENNEQFF. The gene calls are TRBV19 and TRBJ2-1; D not resolved. The CDR3 loop spans 14 amino acids. The V end lost 6 bases, the J end lost 5 bases, and 14 bases lay between the germline ends. Germline V CDR1 and CDR2: LNHDA, SQIVND (reference sequence).

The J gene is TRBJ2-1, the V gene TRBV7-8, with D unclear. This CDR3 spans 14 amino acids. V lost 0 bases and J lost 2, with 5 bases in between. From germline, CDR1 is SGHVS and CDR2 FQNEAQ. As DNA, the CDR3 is TGTGCCAGCAGCTTAGCGGAAACCTACAATGAGCAGTTCTTC. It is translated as CASSLAETYNEQFF.

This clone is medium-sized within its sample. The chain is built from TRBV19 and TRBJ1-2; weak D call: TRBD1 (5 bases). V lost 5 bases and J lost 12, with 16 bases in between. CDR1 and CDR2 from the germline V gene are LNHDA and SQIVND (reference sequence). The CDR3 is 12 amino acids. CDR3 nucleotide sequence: TGTGCCAGTAGTCCGGGGGATGTGGTAGACACCTTC. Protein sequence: CASSPGDVVDTF.

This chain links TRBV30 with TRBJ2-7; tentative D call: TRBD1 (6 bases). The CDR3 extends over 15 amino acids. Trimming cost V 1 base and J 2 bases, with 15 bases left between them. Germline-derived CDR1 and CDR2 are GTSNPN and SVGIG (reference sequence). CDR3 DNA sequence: TGTGCCTGGAGTGCCATCCTGACAGGTACCTACGAGCAGTACTTC. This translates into CAWSAILTGTYEQYF.

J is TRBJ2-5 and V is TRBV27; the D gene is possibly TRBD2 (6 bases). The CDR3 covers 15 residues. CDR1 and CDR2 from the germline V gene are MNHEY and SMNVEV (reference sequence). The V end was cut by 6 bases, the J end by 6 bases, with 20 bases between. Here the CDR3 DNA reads TGTGCCAGCAGCCTGGGGTCCCGGGGGAGGCAGACCCAGTACTTC. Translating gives CASSLGSRGRQTQYF.

The DNA of the CDR3 is TGTGCCAGCAGTGAGGTGAACACTGAAGCTTTCTTT. It translates to CASSEVNTEAFF. The chain links TRBV2 to TRBJ1-1; no reliable D call. The V gene lost 3 bases and the J gene lost 0 bases, with 2 bases spanning the gap. CDR3 length equals 12 residues. CDR1 SNHLY and CDR2 FYNNEI come from the germline V gene.